Listed below are T cell receptor beta chains from one sample, sequenced in a study of control samples from healthy donors and cancer patients. The repertoire was sequenced with immunoSEQ multiplex PCR; TCRdb's copy has only in-frame clones and lacks some. This table has about 180,000 clones, roughly 94% appearing once. Sequencing was done on a sample of blood. The receptor source for this set is a woman aged 18 to 35 in good health. CDR3s include the opening cysteine and the closing phenylalanine or tryptophan. Each record gives: J gene, clone size, CDR3 length, V gene, D gene, CDR3 DNA, CDR3 protein. D genes are given only for firm matches. Size is omitted from some rows. Given values are once, few, many or a class for expanded clones.

>TRBJ2-3|-|14|TRBV6-5|-
TGTGCCTCCCTAAGGGGGGGCCCCACAGATACGCAGTATTTT
CASLRGGPTDTQYF
>TRBJ2-7|-|17|TRBV28|-
TGTGCCAGCAGTTATTTAGGGGGCCCCATATCGGGGGGCGAGCAGTACTTC
CASSYLGGPISGGEQYF
>TRBJ2-3|-|14|TRBV25-1|TRBD2
TGTGCCAGCAATCTTAGCGGGGCGAGAGATACGCAGTATTTT
CASNLSGARDTQYF
>TRBJ1-1|-|16|TRBV6-5|TRBD1
TGTGCCAGCAGTTCCGGGGGACAGGGGGCTTTCACTGAAGCTTTCTTT
CASSSGGQGAFTEAFF
>TRBJ1-5|-|15|TRBV6-2/TRBV6-3|-
TGTGCCAGCAGTTCTCAAAAGGCGGGGGATCAGCCCCAGCATTTT
CASSSQKAGDQPQHF
>TRBJ1-6|-|18|TRBV11-3|TRBD1
TGTGCCAGCAGCTTACGTATAAGGGGACAGGGACTTAATTCACCCCTCCACTTT
CASSLRIRGQGLNSPLHF
>TRBJ2-1|-|14|TRBV10-2|-
TGCGCCAGCAGCTCCCCGTCTACGGGCAATGAGCAGTTCTTC
CASSSPSTGNEQFF
>TRBJ1-4|once|14|TRBV18|-
TGTGCCAGCTCACCCTTGGAGGGTGGCGAAAAACTGTTTTTT
CASSPLEGGEKLFF
>TRBJ1-2|-|13|TRBV12-3/TRBV12-4|TRBD1
TGTGCCAGCAGCCCTGGACAGGGGCGAGGCTACACCTTC
CASSPGQGRGYTF
>TRBJ2-7|-|14|TRBV28|-
TGTGCCAGCAGTTTAAAAGGAATAGAGAACGAGCAGTACTTC
CASSLKGIENEQYF
>TRBJ2-7|-|18|TRBV5-1|TRBD2
TGCGCCAGCAGCTTGGAGACTAGCGGGAGTACGTCCTCCTACGAGCAGTACTTC
CASSLETSGSTSSYEQYF
>TRBJ1-1|-|12|TRBV3-1/TRBV3-2|-
TGTGCCAGCAGCCAAGACGGAGGGAAGGCTTTCTTT
CASSQDGGKAFF
>TRBJ2-7|-|16|TRBV14|-
TGTGCCAGCAGCCAAGTCAGTATCGGACAGAGTTACGAGCAGTACTTC
CASSQVSIGQSYEQYF
>TRBJ1-5|-|14|TRBV7-2|TRBD1
TGTGCCAGCAGAGCCAGGACAGGGAATCAGCCCCAGCATTTT
CASRARTGNQPQHF
>TRBJ2-5|-|15|TRBV28|TRBD2
TGTGCCAGCAGGCTAGCGGGAGGGCGACAAGAGACCCAGTACTTC
CASRLAGGRQETQYF
>TRBJ2-5|once|16|TRBV5-1|TRBD1
TGCGCCAGCAGCCGTTTCGGGCAGGGGGTTAGGGAGACCCAGTACTTC
CASSRFGQGVRETQYF
>TRBJ1-2|-|11|TRBV2|-
TGTGCCAGCTATCGGGACTATGGCTACACCTTC
CASYRDYGYTF
>TRBJ1-2|-|13|TRBV28|TRBD1
TGTGCCAGCAGTCCCCCGACAGGGGATGGCTACACCTTC
CASSPPTGDGYTF
>TRBJ1-1|once|12|TRBV28|-
TGTGCCAGCAGTTTAGGGGACACTGAAGCTTTCTTT
CASSLGDTEAFF
>TRBJ2-2|once|14|TRBV5-1|-
TGCGCCAGCAGCTTGATGGTAAACACCGGGGAGCTGTTTTTT
CASSLMVNTGELFF
>TRBJ1-4|-|13|TRBV7-8|-
TGTGCCAGCAGCTTAGGGAGGGTAGAAAAACTGTTTTTT
CASSLGRVEKLFF
>TRBJ1-5|-|16|TRBV3-1/TRBV3-2|TRBD1
TGTGCCAGCAGCCCCGGGACAGGGGGGTTCAATCAGCCCCAGCATTTT
CASSPGTGGFNQPQHF
>TRBJ1-5|once|14|TRBV28|-
TGTGCCAGCAGCTTGCAAGGTGCCGGTCAGCCCCAGCATTTT
CASSLQGAGQPQHF
>TRBJ1-2|-|14|TRBV7-9|-
TGTGCCAGCAGCCCAAACCGGGACCAGGGCTTTCAAGGCTTC
CASSPNRDQGFQGF
>TRBJ2-2|-|12|TRBV11-3|-
TGTGCCAGCAGCTCCCTCCCCGGGGAGCTGTTTTTT
CASSSLPGELFF
>TRBJ2-3|-|14|TRBV9|-
TGTGCCAGCAGCACCGTCGGTCTAGCAGATACGCAGTATTTT
CASSTVGLADTQYF
>TRBJ1-2|-|12|TRBV29-1|-
TGCAGCGGGGGGCCGGGTTCGAATGGCTACACCTTC
CSGGPGSNGYTF
>TRBJ1-1|-|15|TRBV7-6|TRBD1
TGTGCCAGCAGCCTTTTGAGGGACAGGGGGACTGAAGCTTTCTTT
CASSLLRDRGTEAFF
>TRBJ1-2|-|15|TRBV6-1|TRBD1
TGTGCCAGCAGTGAGACAGGGGCGATTAACTATGGCTACACCTTC
CASSETGAINYGYTF
>TRBJ2-5|once|13|TRBV5-1|-
TGCGCCAGCAGCTTGCGCCTAGCGGAGACCCAGTACTTC
CASSLRLAETQYF
>TRBJ1-2|-|12|TRBV7-9|-
TGTGCCAGCAGCCCTACTAACTATGGCTACACCTTC
CASSPTNYGYTF
>TRBJ1-5|-|16|TRBV24-1|-
TGTGCCACCAGTAATGGGAGGAAAGGGAGTAATCAGCCCCAGCATTTT
CATSNGRKGSNQPQHF
>TRBJ2-7|-|13|TRBV18|-
TGTGCCAGCTCACCAGGGATTACAACTAAGGGGTACTTC
CASSPGITTKGYF
>TRBJ2-3|once|17|TRBV6-6|-
TGTGCCAGCAGTCGATCGGGACCTCCAAGCGTCACAGATACGCAGTATTTT
CASSRSGPPSVTDTQYF
>TRBJ2-1|once|14|TRBV27|-
TGTGCCAGCAGTTTAGGGAGCTCCTACAATGAGCAGTTCTTC
CASSLGSSYNEQFF
>TRBJ1-4|-|12|TRBV11-2|-
TGTGCCAGCAGCCCGGCGGGCGAAAAACTGTTTTTT
CASSPAGEKLFF
>TRBJ2-1|-|15|TRBV4-1|-
TGCGCCAGCAGTGAAGGGGGGCCAAGCTACAATGAGCAGTTCTTC
CASSEGGPSYNEQFF
>TRBJ2-5|-|15|TRBV7-9|TRBD2
TGTGCCAGCAGCCTTAGCGGGAGGGCTCGAGAGACCCAGTACTTC
CASSLSGRARETQYF
>TRBJ2-1|-|13|TRBV11-2|-
TGTGCCAGCAGCCCCCAACGCCTTAATGAGCAGTTCTTC
CASSPQRLNEQFF
>TRBJ1-1|few|14|TRBV2|-
TGTGCCAGCATCCGGACAGACCTGAACACTGAAGCTTTCTTT
CASIRTDLNTEAFF
>TRBJ2-7|-|14|TRBV28|-
TGTGCCAGCAGTTTGAGGCAGGGTCTCGACGAGCAGTACTTC
CASSLRQGLDEQYF
>TRBJ2-7|-|15|TRBV27|-
TGTGCCAGCAGTTCCTACTCGGGACGCTTCTACGAGCAGTACTTC
CASSSYSGRFYEQYF
>TRBJ1-6|many|15|TRBV28|TRBD1
TGTGCCAGCAGTTTAGCGGCAGGGGGAGGATCACCCCTCCACTTT
CASSLAAGGGSPLHF
>TRBJ1-2|large|13|TRBV15|-
TGTGCCACCAGCAGAGAGGACCTCTATGGCTACACCTTC
CATSREDLYGYTF
>TRBJ2-7|-|15|TRBV18|TRBD2
TGTGCCAGCTCACCTGCGGGAGGGCAGTATAACGAGCAGTACTTC
CASSPAGGQYNEQYF
>TRBJ2-2|-|16|TRBV7-3|TRBD2
TGTGCCAGCAGCATCCGGACTAGCGGGGGGGCCGGGGAGCTGTTTTTT
CASSIRTSGGAGELFF
>TRBJ2-5|once|12|TRBV7-3|-
TGTGCCAGAAAGACACTTCAAGAGACCCAGTACTTC
CARKTLQETQYF
>TRBJ2-2|few|13|TRBV5-1|-
TGCGCCAGCAGCAATCTCGACAGGGGGGAGCTGTTTTTT
CASSNLDRGELFF
>TRBJ1-2|-|16|TRBV7-3|-
TGTGCCAGCAGCTTAGTGTGGGGGTATACTAACTATGGCTACACCTTC
CASSLVWGYTNYGYTF